The 7 T cell receptor beta chains presented below share a single source sample, sequenced in a study of long-term antiretroviral therapy in people with HIV. The authors ran the immunoSEQ assay, v3.0, at survey level. The method was immunoSEQ multiplex PCR; TCRdb's version includes in-frame clones alone and lacks a portion of them. This sample has under 14,000 clones, with roughly four fifths found just once. The source material was unsorted PBMCs, sampled 1.8 years after starting antiretroviral therapy. The source of these receptors is a man aged 40-49 years with HIV.

The CDR3 DNA follows: TGTGCCAGCAGGAGTTCAGGAACCTACGAGCAGTACTTC. It encodes CASRSSGTYEQYF. This sequence joins TRBV6-5 and TRBJ2-7, with D unclear. The CDR3 is 13 amino acids. V was trimmed by 6 bases and J by 2 bases, leaving 11 bases between them. In germline, CDR1 is MNHEY, CDR2 SVGAGI.

In nucleotides, the CDR3 is TGTGCCAGCAGTTACTCCAACCCGGGACATACCTACGAGCAGTACTTC. Amino acids: CASSYSNPGHTYEQYF. The rearrangement links TRBV6-5 to TRBJ2-7; D is possibly TRBD1 (6 bases). Germline V gene data show CDR1 as MNHEY and CDR2 as SVGAGI. The CDR3 has 16 amino acids. Trimming pared 0 bases from V and 2 bases from J, leaving 14 bases between.

This chain connects TRBV4-3 to TRBJ1-4; D unclear. Per the germline V gene, CDR1 is LGHNA and CDR2 is YSLEER. Deletions cut 0 bases from V and 8 bases from J, with 13 bases between. The CDR3 is 15 residues long. CDR3 loop: CASSQELRVAEKLFF. The CDR3, as DNA: TGCGCCAGCAGCCAAGAATTGAGGGTAGCGGAAAAACTGTTTTTT.

This sequence joins TRBV5-1 and TRBJ1-2; D not certain. The germline gives CDR1 SGHRS, CDR2 YFSETQ. The V end was cut by 9 bases, the J end by 4 bases, with 4 bases between. This CDR3 region has 9 residues. The CDR3 sequence: CATTYGYTF. The CDR3 nucleotides are TGCGCCACTACCTATGGCTACACCTTC. Looking up the rest from reference TRBV5-1 and TRBJ1-2 gives the full variable domain: KAGVTQTPRYLIKTRGQQVTLSCSPISGHRSVSWYQQTPGQGLQFLFEYFSETQRNKGNFPGRFSGRQFSNSRSEMNVSTLELGDSALYLCATTYGYTFGSGTRLTVV.

The CDR3 sequence is CASSEALLNTEAFF. CDR3 nucleotide sequence: TGTGCCAGCAGTGAAGCGCTTTTGAACACTGAAGCTTTCTTT. The chain combines TRBV2 with TRBJ1-1, with D uncertain. Deletions cut 0 bases from V and 0 bases from J, with 5 bases between. The CDR3 runs 14 residues. Per the germline V gene, CDR1 is SNHLY and CDR2 is FYNNEI.

This chain uses TRBV4-1 with TRBJ2-7; 8 nucleotides agree with TRBD1. The CDR3 is 15 residues long. V shed 1 base and J 3 bases; nucleotides not matched to a gene: 5. The germline V gene has CDR1 MGHRA and CDR2 YSYEKL. In nucleotides, the CDR3 is TGCGCCAGCAGCCAAGCCGGGACAGGTAGCTACGAGCAGTACTTC. Translating gives CASSQAGTGSYEQYF.

The V gene is TRBV7-3, the J gene TRBJ2-1; 7 bases are shared with TRBD2. This CDR3 is built from 16 residues. The V and J ends lost 2 bases and 5 bases, in that order; junction bases with no gene match: 9. Germline CDR1 and CDR2: SGHTA and FQGTGA. CDR3 DNA sequence: TGTGCCAGCAGCTTACGGGAGCGGGACGGTAACAATGAGCAGTTCTTC. Amino acids: CASSLRERDGNNEQFF.